The 17 T cell receptor beta chains below were found in one sample sequenced in a study of beta chain features in type 1 diabetes. Study conclusions and caveats: Moderately but significantly shorter TCRB CDR3s were found in Type 1 diabetes patients in all four CD4+ subsets.

No antigen has been identified for these receptors. Expressed TCRB transcripts were sequenced because the entire RNA isolate underwent reverse transcription. Only in-frame clones appear in the TCRdb table, and some are missing; sequencing was by immunoSEQ multiplex PCR. Counted here are around 280,000 clones, approximately 16% occurring once; the ten biggest clones make up roughly 0.015%. Specimen: naive CD4+ T cells from blood. These receptor sequences come from a young man with type 1 diabetes.

The genes are TRBV29-1 and TRBJ2-3, with 9 bases identical to TRBD2. Trimming removed 6 bases from V and 1 base from J; junction bases left unmatched: 8. CDR3 length: 15 residues. Germline CDR1 and CDR2: SQVTM and ANQGSEA. The CDR3 is CSVGSWTSGTDTQYF. As DNA, the CDR3 is TGCAGCGTCGGGTCCTGGACTAGCGGCACAGATACGCAGTATTTT.

The chain couples TRBV5-6 to TRBJ2-5, with D maybe TRBD2 (6 bases). Trimming took 5 bases from V and 5 from J, leaving 16 bases between them. The germline gives CDR1 SGHDT, CDR2 YYEEEE. This CDR3 contains 14 residues. CDR3 region: CASSPRGIWETQYF. For the CDR3, the DNA is TGTGCCAGCAGTCCCCGGGGGATTTGGGAGACCCAGTACTTC. Drawing the rest from reference TRBV5-6 and TRBJ2-5, the complete variable domain is DAGVTQSPTHLIKTRGQQVTLRCSPKSGHDTVSWYQQALGQGPQFIFQYYEEEERQRGNFPDRFSGHQFPNYSSELNVNALLLGDSALYLCASSPRGIWETQYFGPGTRLLVL.

V usage is TRBV30 and J usage is TRBJ2-7, with D perhaps TRBD1 (5 bases). The CDR3 loop spans 14 amino acids. CDR1 GTSNPN and CDR2 SVGIG come from the germline V gene (reference sequence). The V end lost 5 bases, the J end lost 5 bases, and 19 bases lay between the germline ends. The CDR3 bases are TGTGCCTGGCGGAAGGGCGTGGGGCCCCACGAGCAGTACTTC. It translates to CAWRKGVGPHEQYF.

V gene TRBV6-5 combines with J gene TRBJ2-7, with 8 bases matching TRBD2. This CDR3 spans 13 amino acids. V lost 8 bases, J lost 5 bases, and 8 bases stayed unmatched. Germline CDR1 reads MNHEY; CDR2 reads SVGAGI. The CDR3 DNA follows: TGTGCCAGCGCCCCGACTAGCGTCCACGAGCAGTACTTC. It encodes CASAPTSVHEQYF.

CDR3: CASSQILDRLSYNEQFF. The CDR3 DNA reads TGTGCCAGCAGCCAAATCCTGGACAGGCTCTCCTACAATGAGCAGTTCTTC. The gene calls are TRBV4-2 and TRBJ2-1; 7 bases map to TRBD1. V was pared by 2 bases and J by 0 bases, with 7 bases of the junction left unmatched. This CDR3 has 17 residues. Germline loops: CDR1 LGHNA, CDR2 YNFKEQ.

The chain carries TRBV5-4 and TRBJ1-3; a possible D gene is TRBD1 (6 bases). The CDR3 has 13 residues. V shed 9 bases and J shed 0 bases, with 10 bases lying between them. CDR1 and CDR2 from the germline V gene are SGHNT and YYREEE (reference sequence). The CDR3 DNA reads as TGTGCCACCACAGGGAACTCTGGAAACACCATATATTTT. Translation gives CATTGNSGNTIYF.

The chain couples TRBV7-2 to TRBJ2-3, with 7 bases lining up with TRBD2. CDR1 and CDR2 from the germline V gene are SGHTA and FQGNSA. The CDR3 has 16 amino acids. Trimming removed 4 bases from V and 1 base from J; junction bases left unmatched: 8. This CDR3 is CASSWGLPQGTDTQYF. CDR3 coding DNA: TGTGCCAGCAGCTGGGGACTACCTCAGGGCACAGATACGCAGTATTTT.

V is TRBV9 and J is TRBJ2-7; the match to TRBD2 covers 11 bases. The CDR3 contains 16 residues. The germline V gene encodes CDR1 SGDLS and CDR2 YYNGEE. The V segment lost 2 bases and the J segment 7 bases; nucleotides outside the gene matches: 11. CDR3 amino acids: CASSVAGTSGMGEQYF. DNA for the CDR3: TGTGCCAGCAGCGTGGCCGGGACTAGCGGAATGGGGGAGCAGTACTTC.

CDR3 sequence (DNA): TGTGCCAGCAGCCGCGGGACAGGGGTGTACGAGCAGTACTTC. It yields the protein CASSRGTGVYEQYF. The chain carries TRBV5-6 and TRBJ2-7; 10 bases align to TRBD1. The CDR3 is 14 amino acids. From germline, CDR1 is SGHDT and CDR2 YYEEEE. V gave up 4 bases and J gave up 4 bases; unmatched junction bases: 5.

There are a few counts of this clone. The genes are TRBV18 and TRBJ1-2, with a tentative D call TRBD1 (5 bases). CDR3 length equals 15 residues. Trimming pared 0 bases from V and 4 bases from J, leaving 12 bases between. Germline CDR1 KGHSH, CDR2 LQKENI. CDR3 protein: CASSPPVGRVYGYTF. CDR3 bases: TGTGCCAGCTCACCACCCGTCGGCAGGGTCTATGGCTACACCTTC.

J is TRBJ1-2 and V is TRBV16, with TRBD1 as a possible D gene (5 bases). Trimming took 6 bases from V and 5 from J, leaving 10 bases between them. The length of the CDR3 is 12 residues. CDR1 KGHSY and CDR2 FQNENV come from the germline V gene. Here the CDR3 DNA reads TGTGCCAGCAGTCGGGACTTGTATGGCTACACCTTC. Protein: CASSRDLYGYTF.

This clone occurred a few times. The chain couples TRBV2 to TRBJ2-1; 7 nucleotides agree with TRBD1. This CDR3 is built from 17 residues. The germline V gene has CDR1 SNHLY and CDR2 FYNNEI. After removal of 4 bases from V and 0 bases from J, the junction contained 9 bases not matched to a gene. The CDR3: CASSGQGFSGSYNEQFF. The CDR3 region has the DNA TGTGCCAGCAGTGGACAGGGTTTTTCCGGCTCCTACAATGAGCAGTTCTTC.

J is TRBJ2-1 and V is TRBV6-6; possibly TRBD2 for D (7 bases). Trimming took 0 bases from V and 7 from J, leaving 10 bases between them. Germline CDR1 reads MNHNY; CDR2 reads SVGAGI (reference sequence). The length of the CDR3 is 14 residues. The CDR3 nucleotides read TGTGCCAGCAGTTACTCGAGGGGGGGAAATGAGCAGTTCTTC. It codes for CASSYSRGGNEQFF.

This clone occurred a few times. The chain recombines TRBV15 with TRBJ2-2; 9 nucleotides line up with TRBD1. This CDR3 has 16 amino acids. Germline V lookup: CDR1 LNHNV, CDR2 YYDKDF (reference sequence). The ends lost 1 base at V and 1 base at J; junction bases unmatched: 1. In DNA form, the CDR3 reads TGTGCCACCAGCAGAGTGGGACAGGGGAACACCGGGGAGCTGTTTTTT. It specifies CATSRVGQGNTGELFF.

The chain has TRBV4-1 and TRBJ1-4, with D hard to call. Per the germline V gene, CDR1 is MGHRA and CDR2 is YSYEKL. The CDR3 runs 13 residues. V lost 3 bases and J 8 bases, leaving 10 bases between the germline ends. CDR3 amino acids: CASSQTYTEKLFF. For the CDR3, the DNA is TGCGCCAGCAGCCAGACTTACACCGAAAAACTGTTTTTT.

This clone was seen more than once but under ten times. V gene TRBV18 combines with J gene TRBJ1-1, with D possibly TRBD1 on 6 matching bases. The CDR3 totals 16 residues. Trimming pared 2 bases from V and 1 base from J, leaving 14 bases between. The V gene's germline CDR1 is KGHSH and CDR2 LQKENI. The CDR3 nucleotides are TGTGCCAGCTCACCAACCCAACCAGGGGAGAACACTGAAGCTTTCTTT. Translation: CASSPTQPGENTEAFF.

The CDR3 loop reads CASSSDRGGDQPQHF. For the CDR3, the DNA is TGTGCCAGCAGCTCGGACAGGGGCGGGGATCAGCCCCAGCATTTT. The chain couples TRBV7-9 to TRBJ1-5; TRBD1 agrees at 9 bases. Germline CDR1 reads SEHNR; CDR2 reads FQNEAQ (reference sequence). This CDR3 region has 15 residues. J was trimmed by 5 bases and V by 4 bases; bases with no gene match: 6.